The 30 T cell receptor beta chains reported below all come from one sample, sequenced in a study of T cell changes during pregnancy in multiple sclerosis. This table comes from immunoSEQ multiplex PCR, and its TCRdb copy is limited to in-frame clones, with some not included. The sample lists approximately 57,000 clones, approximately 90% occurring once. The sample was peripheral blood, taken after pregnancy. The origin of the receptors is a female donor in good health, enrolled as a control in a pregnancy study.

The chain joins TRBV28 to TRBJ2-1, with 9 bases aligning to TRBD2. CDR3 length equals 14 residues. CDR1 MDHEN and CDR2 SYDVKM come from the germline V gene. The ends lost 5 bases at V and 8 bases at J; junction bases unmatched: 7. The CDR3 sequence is CASSTLGLAHEQFF. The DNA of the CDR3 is TGTGCCAGCAGTACTTTAGGACTAGCGCATGAGCAGTTCTTC.

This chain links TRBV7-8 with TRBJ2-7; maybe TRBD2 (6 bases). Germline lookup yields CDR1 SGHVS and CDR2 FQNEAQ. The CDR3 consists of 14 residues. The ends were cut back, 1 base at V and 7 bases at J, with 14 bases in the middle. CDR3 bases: TGTGCCAGCAGCTTAGTTGTCGGGGCGGGGGAGCAGTACTTC. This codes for CASSLVVGAGEQYF.

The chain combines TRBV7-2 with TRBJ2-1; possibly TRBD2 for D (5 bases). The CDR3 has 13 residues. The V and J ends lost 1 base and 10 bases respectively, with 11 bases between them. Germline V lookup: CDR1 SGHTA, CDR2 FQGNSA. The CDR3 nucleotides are TGTGCCAGCAGCTTAGATGAGGGTAGAGAGCAGTTCTTC. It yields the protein CASSLDEGREQFF.

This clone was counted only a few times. CDR3 sequence (DNA): TGTGCCTGGAACCTAGCGGGGAACACTGAAGCTTTCTTT. Translating gives CAWNLAGNTEAFF. V gene TRBV30 combines with J gene TRBJ1-1; no clear D gene. V gave up 4 bases and J gave up 1 base, with 10 bases separating them. The CDR3 covers 13 residues. Looked up from germline, CDR1 is GTSNPN and CDR2 is SVGIG (reference sequence).

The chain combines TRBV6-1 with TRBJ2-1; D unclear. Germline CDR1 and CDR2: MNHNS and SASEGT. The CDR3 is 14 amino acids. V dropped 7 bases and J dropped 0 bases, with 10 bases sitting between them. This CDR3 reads CASTPGSSYNEQFF. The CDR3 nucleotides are TGTGCCAGCACCCCAGGATCCTCCTACAATGAGCAGTTCTTC.

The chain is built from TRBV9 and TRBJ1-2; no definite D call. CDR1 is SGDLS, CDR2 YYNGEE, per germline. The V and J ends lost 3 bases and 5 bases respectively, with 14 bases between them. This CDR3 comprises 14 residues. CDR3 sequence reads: CASSAPPFPYGYTF. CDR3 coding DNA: TGTGCCAGCAGCGCTCCCCCCTTCCCTTATGGCTACACCTTC.

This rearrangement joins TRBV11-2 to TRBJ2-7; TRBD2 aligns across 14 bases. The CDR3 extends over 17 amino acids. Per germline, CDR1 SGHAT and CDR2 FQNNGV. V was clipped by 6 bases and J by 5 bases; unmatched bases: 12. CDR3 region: CASSPPGLAGVSDEQYF. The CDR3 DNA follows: TGTGCCAGCAGTCCCCCGGGACTAGCGGGGGTATCTGACGAGCAGTACTTC.

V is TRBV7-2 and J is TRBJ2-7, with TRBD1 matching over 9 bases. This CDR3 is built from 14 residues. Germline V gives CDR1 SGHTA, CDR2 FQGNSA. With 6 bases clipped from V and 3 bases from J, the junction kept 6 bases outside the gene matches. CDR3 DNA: TGTGCCAGCAGTCCCGGGACAGGGATCTACGAGCAGTACTTC. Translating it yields CASSPGTGIYEQYF.

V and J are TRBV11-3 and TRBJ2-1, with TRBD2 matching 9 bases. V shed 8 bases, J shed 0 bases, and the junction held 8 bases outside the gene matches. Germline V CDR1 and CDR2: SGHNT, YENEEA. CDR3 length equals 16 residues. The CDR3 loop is CASEWAGGPSYNEQFF. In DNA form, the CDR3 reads TGTGCCAGCGAGTGGGCGGGAGGGCCCTCCTACAATGAGCAGTTCTTC.

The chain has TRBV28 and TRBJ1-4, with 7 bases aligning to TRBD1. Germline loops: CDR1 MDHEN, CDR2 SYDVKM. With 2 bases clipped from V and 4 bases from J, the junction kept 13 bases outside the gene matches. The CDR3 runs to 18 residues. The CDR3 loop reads CASSLIRFDRQGNEKLFF. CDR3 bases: TGTGCCAGCAGTTTAATTCGCTTCGACCGACAGGGTAATGAAAAACTGTTTTTT.

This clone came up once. The CDR3 nucleotides read TGTGCCACTGTCTCACAGGGGAGGACTGAAGCTTTCTTT. Translation gives CATVSQGRTEAFF. This sequence joins TRBV19 and TRBJ1-1; 7 bases fit TRBD1. V gave up 10 bases and J gave up 5 bases; unmatched junction bases: 10. Germline CDR1 is LNHDA and CDR2 is SQIVND (reference sequence). The CDR3 loop spans 13 amino acids.

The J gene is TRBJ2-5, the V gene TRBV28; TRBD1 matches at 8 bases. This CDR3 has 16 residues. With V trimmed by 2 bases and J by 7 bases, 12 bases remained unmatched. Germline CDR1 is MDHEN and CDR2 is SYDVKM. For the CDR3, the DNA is TGTGCCAGCAGTTTAGGTTGGGACAGGAGACGCTTGACCCAGTACTTC. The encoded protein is CASSLGWDRRRLTQYF.

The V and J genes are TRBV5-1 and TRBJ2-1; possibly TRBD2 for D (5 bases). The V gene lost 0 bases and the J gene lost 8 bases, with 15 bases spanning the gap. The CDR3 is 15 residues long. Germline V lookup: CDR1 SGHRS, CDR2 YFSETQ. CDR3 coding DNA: TGCGCCAGCAGCTTGGACGGTTCTCCGGAGGATGAGCAGTTCTTC. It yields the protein CASSLDGSPEDEQFF.

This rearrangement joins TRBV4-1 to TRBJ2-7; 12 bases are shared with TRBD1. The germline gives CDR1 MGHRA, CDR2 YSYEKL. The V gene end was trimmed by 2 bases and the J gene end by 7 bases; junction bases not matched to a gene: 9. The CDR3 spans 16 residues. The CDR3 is CASSQRDRGLLEEQYF. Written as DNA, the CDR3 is TGCGCCAGCAGCCAACGGGACAGGGGGCTTTTGGAAGAGCAGTACTTC.

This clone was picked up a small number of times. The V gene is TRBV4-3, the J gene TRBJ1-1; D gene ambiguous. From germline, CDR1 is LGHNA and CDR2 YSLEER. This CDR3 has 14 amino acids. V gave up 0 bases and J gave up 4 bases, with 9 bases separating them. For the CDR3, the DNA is TGCGCCAGCAGCCAAGATTTGGGCCTCACTGAAGCTTTCTTT. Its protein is CASSQDLGLTEAFF.

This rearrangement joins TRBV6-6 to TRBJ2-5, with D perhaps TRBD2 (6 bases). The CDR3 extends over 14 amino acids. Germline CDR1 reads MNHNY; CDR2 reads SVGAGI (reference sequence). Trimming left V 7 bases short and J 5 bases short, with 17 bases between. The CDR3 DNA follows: TGTGCCAGCACCCCACGGGGCCGGGGGGAGACCCAGTACTTC. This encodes CASTPRGRGETQYF.

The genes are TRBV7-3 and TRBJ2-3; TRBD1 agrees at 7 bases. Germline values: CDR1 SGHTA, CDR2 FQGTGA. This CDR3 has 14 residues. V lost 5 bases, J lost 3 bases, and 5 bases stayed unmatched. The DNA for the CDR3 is TGTGCCAGCAGCAAGGGACAGCAGACAGATACGCAGTATTTT. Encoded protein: CASSKGQQTDTQYF.

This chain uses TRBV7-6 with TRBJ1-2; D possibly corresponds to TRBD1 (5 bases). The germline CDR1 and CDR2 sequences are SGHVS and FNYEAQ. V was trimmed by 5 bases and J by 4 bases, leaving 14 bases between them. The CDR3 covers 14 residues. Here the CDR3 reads CASSPRTPSYGYTF. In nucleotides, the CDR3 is TGTGCCAGCAGCCCCCGGACACCAAGCTATGGCTACACCTTC.

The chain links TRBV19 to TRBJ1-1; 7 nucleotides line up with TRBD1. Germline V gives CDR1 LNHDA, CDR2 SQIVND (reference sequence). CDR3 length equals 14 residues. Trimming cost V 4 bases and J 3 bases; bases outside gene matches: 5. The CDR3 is CASSNEGAYTEAFF. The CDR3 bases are TGTGCCAGTAGTAATGAGGGGGCGTACACTGAAGCTTTCTTT.

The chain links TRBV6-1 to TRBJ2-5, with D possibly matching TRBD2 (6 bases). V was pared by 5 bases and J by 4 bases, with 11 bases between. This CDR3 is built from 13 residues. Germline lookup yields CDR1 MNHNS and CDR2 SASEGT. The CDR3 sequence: CASSQGLAETQYF. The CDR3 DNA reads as TGTGCCAGCAGTCAGGGACTTGCAGAGACCCAGTACTTC.

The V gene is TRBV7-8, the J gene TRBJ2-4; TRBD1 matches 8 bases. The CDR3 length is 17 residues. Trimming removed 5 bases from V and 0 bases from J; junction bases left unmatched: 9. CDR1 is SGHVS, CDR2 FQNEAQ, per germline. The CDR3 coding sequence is TGTGCCAGCAGCCCCGGACAGGGCCTACTAGCCAAAAACATTCAGTACTTC. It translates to CASSPGQGLLAKNIQYF.

CDR3 sequence: CASSLDPPGLAGLDNEQFF. Written as DNA, the CDR3 is TGTGCCAGCAGCTTAGATCCCCCAGGCCTAGCGGGTTTAGACAATGAGCAGTTCTTC. This chain joins TRBV7-7 and TRBJ2-1; TRBD2 matches at 8 bases. CDR1 is SSHAT and CDR2 is FNYEAQ in the germline V gene (reference sequence). J was trimmed by 5 bases and V by 1 base; bases with no gene match: 16. The CDR3 has 19 amino acids.

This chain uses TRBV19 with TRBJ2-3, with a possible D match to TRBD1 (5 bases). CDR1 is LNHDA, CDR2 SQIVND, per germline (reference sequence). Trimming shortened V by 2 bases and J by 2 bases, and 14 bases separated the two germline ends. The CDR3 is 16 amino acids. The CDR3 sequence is CASSISAGIFTDTQYF. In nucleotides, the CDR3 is TGTGCCAGTAGTATAAGTGCAGGGATTTTCACAGATACGCAGTATTTT.

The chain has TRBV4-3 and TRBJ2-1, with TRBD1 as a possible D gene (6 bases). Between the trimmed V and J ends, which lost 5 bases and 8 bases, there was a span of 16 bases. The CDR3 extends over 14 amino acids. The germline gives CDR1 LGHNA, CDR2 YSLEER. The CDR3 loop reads CASSSGQIGDEQFF. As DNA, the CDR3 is TGCGCCAGCAGCTCGGGACAAATTGGCGATGAGCAGTTCTTC.

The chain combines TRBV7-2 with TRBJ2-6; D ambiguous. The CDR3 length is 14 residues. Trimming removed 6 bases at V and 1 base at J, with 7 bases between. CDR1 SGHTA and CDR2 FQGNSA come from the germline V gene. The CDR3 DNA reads TGTGCCAGCAGAAGAGAATCTGGGGCCAACGTCCTGACTTTC. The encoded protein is CASRRESGANVLTF.

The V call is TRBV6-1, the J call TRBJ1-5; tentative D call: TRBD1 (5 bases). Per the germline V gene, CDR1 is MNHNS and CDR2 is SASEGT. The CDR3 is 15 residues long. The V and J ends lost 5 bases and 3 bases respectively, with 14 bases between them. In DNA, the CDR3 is TGTGCCAGCAGTCCAGGGTTAGATCCCAATCAGCCCCAGCATTTT. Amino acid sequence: CASSPGLDPNQPQHF.

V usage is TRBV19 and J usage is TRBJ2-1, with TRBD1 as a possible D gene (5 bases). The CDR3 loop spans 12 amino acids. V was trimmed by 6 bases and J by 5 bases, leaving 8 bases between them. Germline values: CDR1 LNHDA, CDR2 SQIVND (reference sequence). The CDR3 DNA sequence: TGTGCCAGTAGCCTACAGGACAATGAGCAGTTCTTC. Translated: CASSLQDNEQFF.

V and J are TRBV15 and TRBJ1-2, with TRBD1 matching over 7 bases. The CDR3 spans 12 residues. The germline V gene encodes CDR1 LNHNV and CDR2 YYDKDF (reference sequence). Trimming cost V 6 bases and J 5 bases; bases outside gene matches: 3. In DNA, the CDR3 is TGTGCCACCAGTAGGGACAGTTATGGCTACACCTTC. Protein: CATSRDSYGYTF. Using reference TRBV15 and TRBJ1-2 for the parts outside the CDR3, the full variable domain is DAMVIQNPRYQVTQFGKPVTLSCSQTLNHNVMYWYQQKSSQAPKLLFHYYDKDFNNEADTPDNFQSRRPNTSFCFLDIRSPGLGDTAMYLCATSRDSYGYTFGSGTRLTVV.

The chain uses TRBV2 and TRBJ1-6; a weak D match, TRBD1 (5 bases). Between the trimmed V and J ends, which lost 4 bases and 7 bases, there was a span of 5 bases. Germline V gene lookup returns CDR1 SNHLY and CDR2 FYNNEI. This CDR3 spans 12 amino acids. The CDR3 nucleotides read TGTGCCAGCAGTGCAGGGAATTCACCCCTCCACTTT. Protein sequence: CASSAGNSPLHF.

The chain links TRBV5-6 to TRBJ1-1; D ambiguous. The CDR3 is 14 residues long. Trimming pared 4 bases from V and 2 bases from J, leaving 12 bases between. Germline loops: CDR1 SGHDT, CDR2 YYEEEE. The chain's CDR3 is CASSPAGGNTEAFF. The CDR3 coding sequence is TGTGCCAGCAGCCCCGCCGGCGGTAACACTGAAGCTTTCTTT.